These 19 T cell receptor beta chains came from one sample sequenced in a study of control samples from healthy donors and cancer patients. Clones were read by immunoSEQ multiplex PCR, and TCRdb kept only the in-frame ones, dropping some. In the table there are some 100,000 clones, around 89% of which are singletons. Sequences were obtained from blood. These receptors were collected from a woman between 45 and 65 years old in good health.

The rearrangement links TRBV6-5 to TRBJ2-3; no clear D. V lost 5 bases and J lost 0, with 9 bases in between. The CDR3 totals 14 residues. Germline CDR1 MNHEY, CDR2 SVGAGI. CDR3 nucleotide sequence: TGTGCCAGCAGTACCGGGCCTAGCACAGATACGCAGTATTTT. It codes for CASSTGPSTDTQYF.

CDR3 region: CASSYSGRDAEAFF. CDR3 coding DNA: TGTGCCAGCAGCTACTCTGGACGGGACGCTGAAGCTTTCTTT. The genes are TRBV2 and TRBJ1-1, with TRBD1 as a possible D gene (5 bases). CDR1 and CDR2 from the germline V gene are SNHLY and FYNNEI. V dropped 6 bases and J dropped 6 bases, with 17 bases sitting between them. The CDR3 has 14 amino acids.

The sample holds one count of this clone. The rearrangement uses TRBV12-3 or TRBV12-4 and TRBJ2-7; D gene ambiguous. Trimming removed 2 bases at V and 5 bases at J, with 7 bases between. The CDR3 loop spans 12 amino acids. The CDR3 here is CASSLTADEQYF. The CDR3 coding sequence is TGTGCCAGCAGTTTAACGGCAGACGAGCAGTACTTC.

This clone was seen at least ten times. This rearrangement joins TRBV12-5 to TRBJ1-3, with D possibly being TRBD1 (5 bases). The CDR3 consists of 16 residues. The V end was cut by 5 bases, the J end by 4 bases, with 18 bases between. CDR1 LGHNT and CDR2 FRNRAP come from the germline V gene. The CDR3 is CASGPPGTGLGNTIYF. The CDR3, as DNA: TGTGCTAGTGGTCCCCCAGGGACCGGGCTCGGAAACACCATATATTTT.

The table lists this clone with a count of one. The CDR3 loop reads CASSASTGGSGYQPQHF. Here the CDR3 DNA reads TGTGCCAGCAGTGCATCTACAGGGGGCTCTGGCTATCAGCCCCAGCATTTT. The rearrangement links TRBV6-1 to TRBJ1-5, with TRBD1 matching over 9 bases. Losses at the gene ends were 4 bases for V and 5 bases for J; bases not matched to a gene: 12. CDR1 is MNHNS and CDR2 is SASEGT in the germline V gene. The CDR3 is 17 residues long.

This chain links TRBV7-9 with TRBJ2-2, with 7 bases aligning to TRBD2. Per germline, CDR1 SEHNR and CDR2 FQNEAQ (reference sequence). The CDR3 loop spans 15 amino acids. J lost 5 bases, V lost 7 bases, and 10 bases had no gene match. The CDR3 coding sequence is TGTGCCAGCATCCGGGGGAGGGCCATAACCGGGGAGCTGTTTTTT. As protein: CASIRGRAITGELFF.

The J gene is TRBJ2-7, the V gene TRBV6-6; perhaps TRBD2 as D (6 bases). The CDR3 loop spans 15 amino acids. From germline, CDR1 is MNHNY and CDR2 SVGAGI (reference sequence). The V and J ends lost 6 bases and 0 bases respectively, with 15 bases between them. CDR3 sequence reads: CASRPGLKSSYEQYV. The CDR3, as DNA: TGTGCCAGCAGACCGGGACTTAAGAGCTCCTACGAGCAGTACGTC.

The rearrangement links TRBV5-1 to TRBJ2-1, with 9 bases matching TRBD2. Germline V lookup: CDR1 SGHRS, CDR2 YFSETQ. V gave up 0 bases and J gave up 9 bases; unmatched junction bases: 4. The CDR3 totals 14 residues. CDR3 DNA: TGCGCCAGCAGCTTGGAAGGCGGGAGGGGTGAGCAGTTCTTC. It specifies CASSLEGGRGEQFF.

This sequence joins TRBV7-6 and TRBJ1-4; D gene uncertain. CDR1 SGHVS and CDR2 FNYEAQ come from the germline V gene. Trimming stripped 4 bases from V and 11 bases from J, with 20 bases between. The CDR3 contains 15 residues. In nucleotides, the CDR3 is TGTGCCAGCAGCTCCGCAGACGGGTCCCTCGGGAAACTGTTTTTT. Residues: CASSSADGSLGKLFF. Full variable domain (remainder filled in from reference TRBV7-6 and TRBJ1-4): GAGVSQSPRYKVTKRGQDVALRCDPISGHVSLYWYRQALGQGPEFLTYFNYEAQQDKSGLPNDRFSAERPEGSISTLTIQRTEQRDSAMYRCASSSADGSLGKLFFGSGTQLSVL.

The chain links TRBV19 to TRBJ2-1, with 13 bases lining up with TRBD2. After removal of 5 bases from V and 7 bases from J, the junction contained 5 bases not matched to a gene. CDR1 is LNHDA and CDR2 is SQIVND in the germline V gene (reference sequence). CDR3 length: 15 residues. This chain's CDR3 is CASSDGTSGVNEQFF. DNA of the CDR3: TGTGCCAGTAGTGACGGGACTAGCGGGGTTAATGAGCAGTTCTTC.

The chain combines TRBV7-9 with TRBJ2-5, with 7 bases lining up with TRBD1. J lost 2 bases, V lost 5 bases, and 8 bases had no gene match. Per germline, CDR1 SEHNR and CDR2 FQNEAQ (reference sequence). The CDR3 contains 15 residues. As DNA, the CDR3 is TGTGCCAGCAGCCTCCGGGACAGCCGTCAAGAGACCCAGTACTTC. Protein product: CASSLRDSRQETQYF.

This rearrangement joins TRBV6-5 to TRBJ2-7; 9 nucleotides agree with TRBD1. Germline values: CDR1 MNHEY, CDR2 SVGAGI. V trimming: 11 bases; J trimming: 6 bases; junction bases outside the gene matches: 14. There are 14 residues in the CDR3. The CDR3 spells CAAKGTGWTGEQYF. In DNA, the CDR3 is TGTGCCGCTAAAGGGACAGGGTGGACCGGCGAGCAGTACTTC.

This sequence joins TRBV14 and TRBJ1-6, with 10 bases that match TRBD1. Germline assignment: CDR1 SGHDN and CDR2 FVKESK. The V gene end was trimmed by 2 bases and the J gene end by 10 bases; junction bases not matched to a gene: 8. CDR3 length equals 16 residues. The CDR3 loop reads CASSQLGTGVGSPLHF. For the CDR3, the DNA is TGTGCCAGCAGCCAACTAGGGACAGGGGTAGGGTCACCCCTCCACTTT.

J is TRBJ2-5 and V is TRBV10-3; the match to TRBD1 covers 10 bases. The trim removed 8 bases at V and 1 base at J, leaving 10 bases unmatched. The CDR3 contains 16 residues. CDR1 is ENHRY, CDR2 SYGVKD, per germline. The CDR3 DNA reads as TGTGCCATCGGGATAGGACAGGGGGACATCCAAGAGACCCAGTACTTC. It codes for CAIGIGQGDIQETQYF.

This chain links TRBV5-6 with TRBJ2-3; the D gene is possibly TRBD1 (6 bases). The CDR3 has 16 residues. Looked up from germline, CDR1 is SGHDT and CDR2 is YYEEEE. V lost 1 base, J lost 7 bases, and 19 bases lay in between. The CDR3 here is CASSLWGRGQSYTQYF. DNA of the CDR3: TGTGCCAGCAGCTTGTGGGGCAGGGGCCAATCTTATACGCAGTATTTT.

V usage is TRBV7-3 and J usage is TRBJ2-3; 9 positions agree with TRBD2. The CDR3 has 14 amino acids. CDR1 and CDR2 from the germline V gene are SGHTA and FQGTGA. The chain's CDR3 is CATSSGVSTDTQYF. CDR3 nucleotides: TGTGCTACTTCTAGCGGGGTGAGCACAGATACGCAGTATTTT.

V and J are TRBV2 and TRBJ2-7, with a tentative D call TRBD2 (6 bases). The CDR3 runs to 15 residues. V was shortened by 6 bases and J by 2 bases, with 17 bases between the two germline ends. CDR1 and CDR2 (germline): SNHLY, FYNNEI. CDR3 loop: CASRGDGLSPYEQYV. Written as DNA, the CDR3 is TGTGCCAGCAGGGGTGACGGACTATCCCCCTACGAGCAGTACGTC.

The V and J genes are TRBV19 and TRBJ2-3, with TRBD1 identical over 7 bases. J lost 3 bases, V lost 9 bases, and 9 bases had no gene match. This CDR3 is 14 amino acids long. Germline V gene data show CDR1 as LNHDA and CDR2 as SQIVND (reference sequence). This chain's CDR3 is CASKTGTATDTQYF. The DNA of the CDR3 is TGTGCCAGCAAAACCGGGACAGCGACAGATACGCAGTATTTT.

This clone has a single count. This chain joins TRBV20-1 and TRBJ1-5, with TRBD1 matching 10 bases. Germline loops: CDR1 DFQATT, CDR2 SNEGSKA (reference sequence). After removal of 3 bases from V and 6 bases from J, the junction contained 8 bases not matched to a gene. The CDR3 is 15 residues long. The CDR3 DNA reads as TGCAGTGCTAGTGGAGACAGGGGGCTACGTCAGCCCCAGCATTTT. Encoded protein: CSASGDRGLRQPQHF.